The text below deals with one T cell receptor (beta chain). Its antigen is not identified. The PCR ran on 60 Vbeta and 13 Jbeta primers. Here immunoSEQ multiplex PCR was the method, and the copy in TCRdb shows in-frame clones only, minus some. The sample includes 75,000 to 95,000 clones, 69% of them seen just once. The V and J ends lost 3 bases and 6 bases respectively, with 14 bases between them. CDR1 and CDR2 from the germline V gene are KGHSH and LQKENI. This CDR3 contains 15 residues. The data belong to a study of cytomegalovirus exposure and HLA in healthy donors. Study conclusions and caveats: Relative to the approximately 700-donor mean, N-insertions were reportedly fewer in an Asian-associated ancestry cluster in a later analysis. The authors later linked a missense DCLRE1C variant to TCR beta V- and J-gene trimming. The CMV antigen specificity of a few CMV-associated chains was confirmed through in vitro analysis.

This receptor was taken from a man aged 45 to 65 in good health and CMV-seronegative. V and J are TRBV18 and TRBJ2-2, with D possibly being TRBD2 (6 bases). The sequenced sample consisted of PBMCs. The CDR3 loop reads CASSPRDLWPGELFF. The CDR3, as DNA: TGTGCCAGCTCACCGCGGGACCTCTGGCCCGGGGAGCTGTTTTTT.